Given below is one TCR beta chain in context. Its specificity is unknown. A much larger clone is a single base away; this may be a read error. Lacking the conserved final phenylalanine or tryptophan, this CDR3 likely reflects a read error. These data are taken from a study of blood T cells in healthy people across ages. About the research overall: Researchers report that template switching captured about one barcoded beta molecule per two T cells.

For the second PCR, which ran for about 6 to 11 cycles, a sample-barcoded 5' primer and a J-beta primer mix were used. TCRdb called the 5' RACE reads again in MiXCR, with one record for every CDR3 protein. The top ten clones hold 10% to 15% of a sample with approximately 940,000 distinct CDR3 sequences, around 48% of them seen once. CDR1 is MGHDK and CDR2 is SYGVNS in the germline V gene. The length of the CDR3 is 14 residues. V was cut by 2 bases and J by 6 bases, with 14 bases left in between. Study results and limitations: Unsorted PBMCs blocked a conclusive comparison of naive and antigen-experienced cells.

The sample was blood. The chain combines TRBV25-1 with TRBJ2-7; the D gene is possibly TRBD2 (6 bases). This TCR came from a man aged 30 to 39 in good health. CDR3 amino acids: CASSENSRGSEQYL. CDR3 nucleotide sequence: TGTGCCAGCAGTGAAAACTCGCGGGGTAGCGAGCAGTACCTC.